The rows below give T cell receptor beta chains drawn from one sample of a study of blood T cell repertoires in COVID-19. Repertoires were generated with immunoSEQ multiplex PCR, while TCRdb's copy carries only in-frame clones and drops some. Of around 220,000 clones in the sample, 82% were seen once. Sequencing was carried out using peripheral blood. The receptors shown here come from an elderly woman with COVID-19, enrolled during active disease. CDR3s include the opening cysteine and the closing phenylalanine or tryptophan. A D gene is named only where the DNA matches it firmly. Rows may omit the clone size; those that give it use once, few, many or a size class.

TRBJ2-7 TRBV19 TRBD1 NA TGTGCCAGTAGGGACAGGGAAGGACACTACGAGCAGTACTTC CASRDREGHYEQYF
TRBJ2-3 TRBV3-1/TRBV3-2 TRBD2 NA TGTGCCAGCAGCCAAGATACGGGACTAGCGGGAGAGATGACAGATACGCAGTATTTT CASSQDTGLAGEMTDTQYF
TRBJ2-7 TRBV19 NA NA TGTGCCAGTCGGGGGACTCATGCGGGGGCGGGCTACGAGCAGTACTTC CASRGTHAGAGYEQYF
TRBJ1-1 TRBV19 NA NA TGTGCCAGTAGTATAGGTTCCAGGATTGGAGCTTTCTTT CASSIGSRIGAFF
TRBJ1-2 TRBV3-1/TRBV3-2 NA NA TGTGCCAGCAGCCAAACGAGGGCTGGCTACACCTTC CASSQTRAGYTF
TRBJ2-7 TRBV9 NA NA TGTGCCAGCAGCAGACAGGACAGCTACGAGCAGTACTTC CASSRQDSYEQYF
TRBJ1-2 TRBV4-2 NA NA TGTGCCAGCAGCCAAGAATCATATGGCTACACCTTC CASSQESYGYTF
TRBJ1-1 TRBV5-4 NA NA TGTGCCAGCAGCTTGGGGGAGGGCGAGAACACTGAAGCTTTCTTT CASSLGEGENTEAFF
TRBJ2-2 TRBV19 NA NA TGTGCCAGTAATGGGGGCCCCACCGGGGAGCTGTTTTTT CASNGGPTGELFF
TRBJ2-3 TRBV4-2 TRBD2 NA TGTGCCAGCAGCCGTGGACTAGGGGCAGATACGCAGTATTTT CASSRGLGADTQYF
TRBJ1-1 TRBV5-6 TRBD1 NA TGTGCCAGCAGCTTGGAATCACAGGGGTACACTGAAGCTTTCTTT CASSLESQGYTEAFF
TRBJ2-1 TRBV3-1/TRBV3-2 TRBD2 NA TGTGCCAGCAGCCAAGGAGCGGGGGGATACAATGAGCAGTTCTTC CASSQGAGGYNEQFF
TRBJ1-1 TRBV30 TRBD1 NA TGTGCCTGCACCGCAGGGGGGACTGAAGCTTTCTTT CACTAGGTEAFF
TRBJ1-1 TRBV19 NA few TGTGCCAGTAGTATAGGCGCGATGAACACTGAAGCTTTCTTT CASSIGAMNTEAFF
TRBJ2-3 TRBV27 TRBD2 NA TGTGCCAGCAGTTTCGGGACTAGCGGTTTTCCCCTGGAAGATACGCAGTATTTT CASSFGTSGFPLEDTQYF
TRBJ2-5 TRBV3-1/TRBV3-2 NA NA TGTGCCAGCAGCCAAGATGTGGCTGCCTGGGAGACCCAGTACTTC CASSQDVAAWETQYF
TRBJ2-3 TRBV28 NA NA TGTGCCAGCAGTTTCGCAGGCTCACAGGATACGCAGTATTTT CASSFAGSQDTQYF
TRBJ1-1 TRBV7-9 NA NA TGTGCCAGCAGCTTAGCATGGGCAGTTGAAGCTTTCTTT CASSLAWAVEAFF
TRBJ1-4 TRBV29-1 TRBD1 NA TGCAGCGTCGGACAGGGATCTAATGAAAAACTGTTTTTT CSVGQGSNEKLFF
TRBJ1-1 TRBV5-6 TRBD1 few TGTGCCAGCAGCTTAGGACAGGTCATGAACACTGAAGCTTTCTTT CASSLGQVMNTEAFF
TRBJ2-1 TRBV25-1 TRBD2 NA TGTGCCAGCACCTCCTGGACTAGCGGGGGTTATGAGCAGTTCTTC CASTSWTSGGYEQFF
TRBJ2-1 TRBV5-4 TRBD2 NA TGTGCCAGCAGCCTGACTAGCGGGCTCCACAATGAGCAGTTCTTC CASSLTSGLHNEQFF
TRBJ1-2 TRBV5-1 TRBD1 NA TGCGCCAGCAGCCCGCTACCCCCGGGACAGGCTAACTATGGCTACACCTTC CASSPLPPGQANYGYTF
TRBJ2-5 TRBV5-1 NA NA TGCGCCAGCAGCTTGGGGAACAGCGATGGGCCGCGAAGGAGGGAGACCCAGTACTTC CASSLGNSDGPRRRETQYF
TRBJ2-7 TRBV5-4 NA once TGTGCCAGCAGCTTGATCTCTAGGGGTCAAGAGCAGTACTTC CASSLISRGQEQYF
TRBJ1-2 TRBV6-2/TRBV6-3 NA NA TGTGCCAGCAGCCCCCGAGGGGGGGCCCACTATGGCTACACCTTC CASSPRGGAHYGYTF
TRBJ2-3 TRBV7-3 NA NA TGTGCCAGCAGCCCCAGGAGGTCAGATACGCAGTATTTT CASSPRRSDTQYF
TRBJ1-5 TRBV6-5 NA NA TGTGCCAGCACTCAAGGAGTAAATCAGCCCCAGCATTTT CASTQGVNQPQHF
TRBJ2-5 TRBV2 TRBD1 NA TGTGCCAGCACCCGGGACAGGGGGCGAGAGACCCAGTACTTC CASTRDRGRETQYF
TRBJ2-7 TRBV28 NA few TGTGCCAGCAGTTCCCCCTGGAGGAACGAGCAGTACTTC CASSSPWRNEQYF
TRBJ1-2 TRBV4-3 NA few TGCGCCAGCTCGAAGGGGCCAATAGGTGGCTACACCTTC CASSKGPIGGYTF
TRBJ2-1 TRBV30 NA NA TGTGCCTGGAGTGCTCTACTAGTTTATGAGCAGTTCTTC CAWSALLVYEQFF